This TCR beta chain was recorded in a study of technical replicates of blood from a few donors. The data were produced by immunoSEQ multiplex PCR, yet TCRdb's version contains in-frame clones alone and is incomplete. The sample carries 45,000 to 65,000 clones, around 94% recorded once. The length of the CDR3 is 16 residues. V gave up 5 bases and J gave up 0 bases, with 11 bases separating them. Germline CDR1 SGHNT, CDR2 YENEEA. This sequence originates from a human donor in good health. The chain links TRBV11-3 to TRBJ2-6; maybe TRBD1 (5 bases). The specimen was T cells isolated from PBMCs. The CDR3 loop reads CASSTGQTSGANVLTF. Written as DNA, the CDR3 is TGTGCCAGCAGCACCGGACAAACCTCTGGGGCCAACGTCCTGACTTTC.